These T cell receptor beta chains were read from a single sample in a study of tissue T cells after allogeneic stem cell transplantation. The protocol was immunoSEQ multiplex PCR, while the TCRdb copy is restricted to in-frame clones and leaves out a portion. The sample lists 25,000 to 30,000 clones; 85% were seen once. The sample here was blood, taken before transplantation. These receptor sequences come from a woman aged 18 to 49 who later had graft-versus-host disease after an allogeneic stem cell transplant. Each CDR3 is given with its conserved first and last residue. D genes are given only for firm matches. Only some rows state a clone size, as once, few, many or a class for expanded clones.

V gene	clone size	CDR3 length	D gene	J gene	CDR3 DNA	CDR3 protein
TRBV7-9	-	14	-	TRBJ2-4	TGTGCCAGCAGCTTCGGCAGGGTGGAAAACATTCAGTACTTC	CASSFGRVENIQYF
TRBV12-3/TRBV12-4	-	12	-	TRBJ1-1	TGTGCCGGACGGGGGGGGAACACTGAAGCTTTCTTT	CAGRGGNTEAFF
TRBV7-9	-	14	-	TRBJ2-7	TGTGCCAGCAGCCCCATGTCTGGCTCCTACGAGCAGTACTTC	CASSPMSGSYEQYF
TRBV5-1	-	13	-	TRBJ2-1	TGCGCCAGCAGCTCTCAGGGATACGGTGAGCAGTTCTTC	CASSSQGYGEQFF
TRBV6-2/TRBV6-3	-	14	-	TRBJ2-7	TGTGCCAGCAGTTACACATTCACGGGCTACGAGCAGTACTTC	CASSYTFTGYEQYF
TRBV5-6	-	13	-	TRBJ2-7	TGTGCCAGCAGCTTTACGCGGGAAATCGAGCAGTACTTC	CASSFTREIEQYF
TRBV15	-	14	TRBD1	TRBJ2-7	TGTGCCACCAGCAGAGGGACAGGGAATTACGAGCAGTACTTC	CATSRGTGNYEQYF
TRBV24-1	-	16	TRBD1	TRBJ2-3	TGTGCCACCAGTGAGCCACAGGGGTTGGGGAGAGATACGCAGTATTTT	CATSEPQGLGRDTQYF
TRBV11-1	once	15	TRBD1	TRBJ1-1	TGTGCCAGCAGCCCGGGACAGGGTATGAACACTGAAGCTTTCTTT	CASSPGQGMNTEAFF
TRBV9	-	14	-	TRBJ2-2	TGTGCCAGCAGCGTATTCGGAGGGACCGGGGAGCTGTTTTTT	CASSVFGGTGELFF
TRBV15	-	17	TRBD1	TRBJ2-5	TGTGCCACCAGCAGACACTACCCCGGGACAGGAGAAGAGACCCAGTACTTC	CATSRHYPGTGEETQYF
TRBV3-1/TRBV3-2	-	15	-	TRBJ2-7	TGTGCCAGCAGCCAAGTGCCGGATCTCTCCTACGAGCAGTACTTC	CASSQVPDLSYEQYF
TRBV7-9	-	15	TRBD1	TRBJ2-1	TGTGCCAGCAGCTTACACGGGACAGGGAAAGATGAGCAGTTCTTC	CASSLHGTGKDEQFF
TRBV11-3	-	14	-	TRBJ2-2	TGTGCCAGCAGCTTAGTATCGGGGCCCGGGGAGCTGTTTTTT	CASSLVSGPGELFF
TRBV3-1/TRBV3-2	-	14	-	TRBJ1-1	TGTGCCAGCAGCTCGGGACCAATGAACACTGAAGCTTTCTTT	CASSSGPMNTEAFF
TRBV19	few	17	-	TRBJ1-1	TGTGCCAGTAGTATTTCGGGGGGGGCGACGGGATGGACTGAAGCTTTCTTT	CASSISGGATGWTEAFF
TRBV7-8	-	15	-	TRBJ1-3	TGTGCCAGCAGCCCAAAAATCGACTCTGGAAACACCATATATTTT	CASSPKIDSGNTIYF
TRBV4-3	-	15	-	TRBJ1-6	TGCGCCAGCAGCCCGTACCGGATTAACAGTTCACCCCTCCACTTT	CASSPYRINSSPLHF
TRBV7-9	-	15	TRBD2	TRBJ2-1	TGTGCCAGCAGCTTTTCCGGGACTAACCTCAATGAGCAGTTCTTC	CASSFSGTNLNEQFF
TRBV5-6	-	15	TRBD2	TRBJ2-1	TGTGCCAGCAGGGACTCGGGACTAGGTCCCAATGAGCAGTTCTTC	CASRDSGLGPNEQFF
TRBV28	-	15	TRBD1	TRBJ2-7	TGTGCCAGCAGTTTATGGGACAGGGGGGGGTACGAGCAGTACTTC	CASSLWDRGGYEQYF
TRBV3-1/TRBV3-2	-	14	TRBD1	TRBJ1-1	TGTGCCAGCATTAGAGGGACAGGGAACACTGAAGCTTTCTTT	CASIRGTGNTEAFF
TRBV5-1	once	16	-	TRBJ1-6	TGCGCCAGCAGCTTCTTACAGCTAGCCCTTGGTTCACCCCTCCACTTT	CASSFLQLALGSPLHF
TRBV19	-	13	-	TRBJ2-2	TGTGCCAGTACGGACGCGAACACCGGGGAGCTGTTTTTT	CASTDANTGELFF
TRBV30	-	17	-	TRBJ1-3	TGTGCCTGGAGTGCAATAGACATCCTGAGCTCTGGAAACACCATATATTTT	CAWSAIDILSSGNTIYF
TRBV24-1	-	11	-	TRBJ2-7	TGTGCCACCAGTGATTATACTAGGCAGTACTTC	CATSDYTRQYF
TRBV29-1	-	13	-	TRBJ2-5	TGCAGCGTTGATCAGGGGAGGGTGGAGACCCAGTACTTC	CSVDQGRVETQYF
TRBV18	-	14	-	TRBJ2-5	TGTGCCAGCTCAGACTTCACATACAGGGAGACCCAGTACTTC	CASSDFTYRETQYF
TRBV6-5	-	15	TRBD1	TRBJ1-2	TGTGCCAGCAGTTCCCCCGGGACAGGGTGGAAGGGCTACACCTTC	CASSSPGTGWKGYTF
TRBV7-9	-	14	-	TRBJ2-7	TGTGCCAGCAGCTATACAGGGATTCCCTACGAGCAGTACTTC	CASSYTGIPYEQYF
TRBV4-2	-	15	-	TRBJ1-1	TGTGCCAGCAGCCAAGAGGCTCGGCAGGGGACTGAAGCTTTCTTT	CASSQEARQGTEAFF
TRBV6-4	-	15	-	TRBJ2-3	TGTGCCAGCAGTGACTCGAAAGGGGGCACAGATACGCAGTATTTT	CASSDSKGGTDTQYF
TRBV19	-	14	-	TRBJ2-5	TGTGCCAGTAGTGGCAGGGTGGAGGGAGAGACCCAGTACTTC	CASSGRVEGETQYF
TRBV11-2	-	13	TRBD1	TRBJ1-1	TGTGCCAGCAGCTTAGCGGGGACAGGAGTAGCTTTCTTT	CASSLAGTGVAFF
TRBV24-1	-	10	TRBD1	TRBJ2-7	TGTGCCACCACAGGGGGCGAGCAGTACTTC	CATTGGEQYF
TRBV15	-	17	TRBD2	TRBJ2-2	TGTGCCACCAGCAGAGGCTATTTAGCGGGATCCACCGGGGAGCTGTTTTTT	CATSRGYLAGSTGELFF
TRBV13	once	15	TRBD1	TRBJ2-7	TGTGCCAGCAGCCCACGCCGGACAGGGGCCTACGAGCAGTACTTC	CASSPRRTGAYEQYF
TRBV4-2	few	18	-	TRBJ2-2	TGTGCCAGCAGCCAAGATTTTAGCCCCGGGAGCTACACCGGGGAGCTGTTTTTT	CASSQDFSPGSYTGELFF
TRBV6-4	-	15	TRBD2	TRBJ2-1	TGTGCCAGCAGTGACGGCGGGAGCTCCTACAATGAGCAGTTCTTC	CASSDGGSSYNEQFF
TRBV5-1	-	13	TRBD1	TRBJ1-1	TGCGCCAGCCAGGGACAGGGGGACACTGAAGCTTTCTTT	CASQGQGDTEAFF
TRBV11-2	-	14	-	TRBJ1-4	TGTGCCAGCAGCGGGACAACAGGGCCCGAAAAACTGTTTTTT	CASSGTTGPEKLFF
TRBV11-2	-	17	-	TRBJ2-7	TGTGCCAGCAGCTTATTTAGTGAGTACCCAAGATCCTACGAGCAGTACTTC	CASSLFSEYPRSYEQYF
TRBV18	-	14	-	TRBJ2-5	TGTGCCAGCTCACCCTACGGCTCACAAGAGACCCAGTACTTC	CASSPYGSQETQYF
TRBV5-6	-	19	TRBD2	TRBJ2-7	TGTGCCAGCAGCGCCAACGGACTAGCGGGACTAAACTTTACCTACGAGCAGTACTTC	CASSANGLAGLNFTYEQYF
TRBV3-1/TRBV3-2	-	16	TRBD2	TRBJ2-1	TGTGCCAGCAGCCTGGGACTAGCGGGGCATTACAATGAGCAGTTCTTC	CASSLGLAGHYNEQFF